One and the same sample provided the 14 T cell receptor beta chains below, sequenced in a study of blood T cell repertoires in COVID-19. Assay: immunoSEQ multiplex PCR; the TCRdb copy retains only in-frame clones and omits some. The sample records over 200,000 clones, 80% to 90% being singletons. Material: PBMCs or T cells enriched from blood (not recorded which). Receptors were obtained from a woman aged 25 to 39 who had been exposed to COVID-19.

V gene TRBV2 combines with J gene TRBJ2-7; TRBD2 might be the D (6 bases). Germline CDR1 and CDR2: SNHLY and FYNNEI. V dropped 6 bases and J dropped 5 bases, with 11 bases sitting between them. The CDR3 has 12 residues. CDR3 coding DNA: TGTGCCAGCAGCTGGAGGGTCAACGAGCAGTACTTC. It specifies CASSWRVNEQYF.

This rearrangement joins TRBV10-3 to TRBJ1-3; D is perhaps TRBD1 (6 bases). Germline CDR1 is ENHRY and CDR2 is SYGVKD. This CDR3 is built from 14 residues. V was pared by 5 bases and J by 2 bases, with 10 bases between. CDR3 in DNA: TGTGCCATCAGTCAGGGGACGACTGGAAACACCATATATTTT. Translated: CAISQGTTGNTIYF.

Only one count was recorded for this clone. This chain uses TRBV6-4 with TRBJ1-4; tentative D call: TRBD1 (5 bases). Trimming left V 6 bases short and J 6 bases short, with 32 bases between. The CDR3 length is 20 residues. CDR1 MRHNA and CDR2 SNTAGT come from the germline V gene. CDR3 DNA: TGTGCCAGCAGGAAAGGGGAAGACGGACGGTACTACAACGGCGATGAAAAACTGTTTTTT. This gives the protein CASRKGEDGRYYNGDEKLFF.

The table lists this clone with a few counts. This chain links TRBV19 with TRBJ1-1, with D possibly matching TRBD1 (6 bases). Per germline, CDR1 LNHDA and CDR2 SQIVND (reference sequence). CDR3 size: 14 residues. V was clipped by 7 bases and J by 3 bases, with 15 bases between them. This CDR3 is CASNPTGFDTEAFF. In DNA, the CDR3 is TGTGCCAGTAACCCTACAGGGTTCGACACTGAAGCTTTCTTT.

The V call is TRBV5-1, the J call TRBJ2-1; 8 bases are a match to TRBD2. V was clipped by 3 bases and J by 7 bases; unmatched bases: 9. Germline lookup yields CDR1 SGHRS and CDR2 YFSETQ. The CDR3 consists of 15 residues. The CDR3 DNA follows: TGCGCCAGCAGCTCCTTATCGGGAGGGCGGAATGAGCAGTTCTTC. It codes for CASSSLSGGRNEQFF.

The chain combines TRBV3-1 (or the pseudogene TRBV3-2) with TRBJ2-1, with 13 bases matching TRBD2. V gave up 4 bases and J gave up 9 bases; unmatched junction bases: 6. There are 15 residues in the CDR3. CDR1 LGHDT and CDR2 YNNKEL come from the germline V gene (reference sequence). CDR3 nucleotide sequence: TGTGCCAGCAGCCCGGGACTAGCGGGACTCAGTGAGCAGTTCTTC. Protein product: CASSPGLAGLSEQFF.

This clone was found once. This chain links TRBV4-2 with TRBJ1-2; D unresolved. Germline values: CDR1 LGHNA, CDR2 YNFKEQ. This CDR3 region has 13 residues. V lost 3 bases and J 8 bases, leaving 13 bases between the germline ends. Here the CDR3 DNA reads TGTGCCAGCAGCCATGAGATGGGCGTGGGCTACACCTTC. Translation: CASSHEMGVGYTF.

J is TRBJ2-5 and V is TRBV18, with D tentatively TRBD1 (6 bases). The CDR3 runs to 13 residues. Trimming stripped 4 bases from V and 5 bases from J, with 11 bases between. Germline lookup yields CDR1 KGHSH and CDR2 LQKENI. CDR3 loop: CASSLGQTETQYF. The DNA of the CDR3 is TGTGCCAGCTCACTCGGACAGACGGAGACCCAGTACTTC.

The chain couples TRBV5-4 to TRBJ2-7; 7 positions agree with TRBD2. The CDR3 loop spans 14 amino acids. CDR1 SGHNT and CDR2 YYREEE come from the germline V gene (reference sequence). V lost 4 bases to trimming and J lost 6 bases; unmatched junction nucleotides: 10. The CDR3 nucleotides are TGTGCCAGCAGCGGAGGACTAGTGGCTCGCGAGCAGTACTTC. Encoded protein: CASSGGLVAREQYF.

CDR3 coding DNA: TGCGCCAGCAGCACCTCCCCGGGACTAGCCTACGAGCAGTACTTC. Translated: CASSTSPGLAYEQYF. V is TRBV5-1 and J is TRBJ2-7; TRBD2 agrees at 8 bases. The V gene's germline CDR1 is SGHRS and CDR2 YFSETQ. The CDR3 is 15 amino acids. Trimming at V came to 4 bases and at J to 2 bases, leaving 8 bases not matched to a gene.

The chain has TRBV6-5 and TRBJ1-3, with TRBD1 matching 7 bases. The CDR3 has 15 residues. With V trimmed by 6 bases and J by 3 bases, 8 bases remained unmatched. Germline V lookup: CDR1 MNHEY, CDR2 SVGAGI. The CDR3 loop is CASSPDRVDGNTIYF. Here the CDR3 DNA reads TGTGCCAGCAGCCCCGACAGGGTAGATGGAAACACCATATATTTT.

The chain couples TRBV5-4 to TRBJ2-7; 14 bases align to TRBD2. Per the germline V gene, CDR1 is SGHNT and CDR2 is YYREEE (reference sequence). Losses at the gene ends were 4 bases for V and 7 bases for J; bases not matched to a gene: 4. This CDR3 comprises 14 residues. The CDR3 loop reads CASSPGLAGDEQYF. CDR3 in DNA: TGTGCCAGCAGCCCGGGACTAGCGGGAGATGAGCAGTACTTC.

V is TRBV10-1 and J is TRBJ2-1; D is ambiguous. This CDR3 spans 13 amino acids. Germline lookup yields CDR1 WNHNN and CDR2 SYGVQD (reference sequence). Between the trimmed V and J ends, which lost 2 bases and 4 bases, there was a span of 6 bases. The CDR3 is CASSEGQYNEQFF. The CDR3 DNA reads TGCGCCAGCAGTGAGGGGCAGTACAATGAGCAGTTCTTC.

The chain has TRBV3-1 (or the pseudogene TRBV3-2) and TRBJ1-2, with D possibly TRBD1 on 5 matching bases. This CDR3 is built from 16 residues. Deletions cut 0 bases from V and 4 bases from J, with 15 bases between. Germline loops: CDR1 LGHDT, CDR2 YNNKEL (reference sequence). The CDR3 sequence: CASSQDNRRAPYGYTF. In DNA form, the CDR3 reads TGTGCCAGCAGCCAAGATAACAGGAGGGCCCCCTATGGCTACACCTTC.